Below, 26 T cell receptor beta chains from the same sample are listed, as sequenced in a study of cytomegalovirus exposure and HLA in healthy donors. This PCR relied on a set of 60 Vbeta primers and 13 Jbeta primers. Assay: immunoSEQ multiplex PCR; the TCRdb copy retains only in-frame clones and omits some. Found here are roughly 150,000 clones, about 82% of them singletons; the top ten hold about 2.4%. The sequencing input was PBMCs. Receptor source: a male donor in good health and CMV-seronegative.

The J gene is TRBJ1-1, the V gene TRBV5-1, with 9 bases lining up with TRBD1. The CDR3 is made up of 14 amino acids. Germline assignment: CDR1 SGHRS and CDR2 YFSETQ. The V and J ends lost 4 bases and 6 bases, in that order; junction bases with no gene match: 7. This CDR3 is CASSGTGKLAEAFF. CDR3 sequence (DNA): TGCGCCAGCAGCGGGACAGGGAAACTGGCTGAAGCTTTCTTT.

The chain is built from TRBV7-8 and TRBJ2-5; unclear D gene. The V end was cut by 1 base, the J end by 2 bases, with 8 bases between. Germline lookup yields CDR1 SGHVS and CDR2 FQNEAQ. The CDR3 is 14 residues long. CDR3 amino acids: CASSLVGGQETQYF. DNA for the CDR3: TGTGCCAGCAGCTTAGTAGGCGGACAAGAGACCCAGTACTTC.

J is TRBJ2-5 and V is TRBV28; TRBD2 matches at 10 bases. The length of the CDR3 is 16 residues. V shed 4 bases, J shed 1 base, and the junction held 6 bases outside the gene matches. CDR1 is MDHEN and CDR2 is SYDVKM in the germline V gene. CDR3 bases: TGTGCCAGCAGTTCCTTAGCGGGGGGCCTCCAAGAGACCCAGTACTTC. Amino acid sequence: CASSSLAGGLQETQYF.

The CDR3, as DNA: TGTGCCAGCAGCCAGGGGAGGGGAGGAAGCACAGATACGCAGTATTTT. Its translation: CASSQGRGGSTDTQYF. The chain uses TRBV9 and TRBJ2-3, with D possibly matching TRBD2 (7 bases). The CDR3 runs 16 residues. Germline V gene lookup returns CDR1 SGDLS and CDR2 YYNGEE. Trimming cost V 4 bases and J 0 bases, with 15 bases left between them.

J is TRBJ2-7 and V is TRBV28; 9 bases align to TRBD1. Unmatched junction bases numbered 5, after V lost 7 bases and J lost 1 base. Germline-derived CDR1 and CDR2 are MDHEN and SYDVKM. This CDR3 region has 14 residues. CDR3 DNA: TGTGCCAGCACCGGGACAGGGCGATCCTACGAGCAGTACTTC. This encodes CASTGTGRSYEQYF.

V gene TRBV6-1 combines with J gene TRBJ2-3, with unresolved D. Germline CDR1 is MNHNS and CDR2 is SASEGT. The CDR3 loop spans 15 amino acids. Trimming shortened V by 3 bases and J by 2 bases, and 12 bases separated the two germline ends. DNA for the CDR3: TGTGCCAGCAGTGAGTTCGACACCGCCACAGATACGCAGTATTTT. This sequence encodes CASSEFDTATDTQYF.

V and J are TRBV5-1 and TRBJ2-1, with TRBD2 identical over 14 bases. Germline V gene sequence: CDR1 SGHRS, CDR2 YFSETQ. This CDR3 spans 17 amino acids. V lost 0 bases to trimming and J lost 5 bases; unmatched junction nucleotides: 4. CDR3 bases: TGCGCCAGCAGCTTGGGACTAGCGGGAGGGCGGGACAATGAGCAGTTCTTC. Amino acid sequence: CASSLGLAGGRDNEQFF.

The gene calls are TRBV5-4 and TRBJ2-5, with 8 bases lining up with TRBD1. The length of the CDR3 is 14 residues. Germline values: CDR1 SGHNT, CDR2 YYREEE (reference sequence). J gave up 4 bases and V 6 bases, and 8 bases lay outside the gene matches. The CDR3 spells CASTPDRGLETQYF. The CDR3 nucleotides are TGTGCCAGCACCCCCGACAGGGGACTAGAGACCCAGTACTTC. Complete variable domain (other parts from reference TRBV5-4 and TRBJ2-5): ETGVTQSPTHLIKTRGQQVTLRCSSQSGHNTVSWYQQALGQGPQFIFQYYREEENGRGNFPPRFSGLQFPNYSSELNVNALELDDSALYLCASTPDRGLETQYFGPGTRLLVL.

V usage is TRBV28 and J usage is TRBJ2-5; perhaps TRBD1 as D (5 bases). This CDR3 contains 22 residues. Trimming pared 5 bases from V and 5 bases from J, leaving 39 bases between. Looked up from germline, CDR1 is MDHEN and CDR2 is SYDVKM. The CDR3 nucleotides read TGTGCCAGCAGTCATAGGGGTCGCGCTAAGAAAGAGACCCAGTACTTGATGGAGACCCAGTACTTC. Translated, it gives CASSHRGRAKKETQYLMETQYF.

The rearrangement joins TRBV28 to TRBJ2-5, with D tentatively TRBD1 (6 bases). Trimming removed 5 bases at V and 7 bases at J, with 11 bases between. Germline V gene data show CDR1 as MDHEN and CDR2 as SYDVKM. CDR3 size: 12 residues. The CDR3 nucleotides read TGTGCCAGCAGTACATACAGGGTGACCCAGTACTTC. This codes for CASSTYRVTQYF. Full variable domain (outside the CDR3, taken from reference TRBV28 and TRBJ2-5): DVKVTQSSRYLVKRTGEKVFLECVQDMDHENMFWYRQDPGLGLRLIYFSYDVKMKEKGDIPEGYSVSREKKERFSLILESASTNQTSMYLCASSTYRVTQYFGPGTRLLVL.

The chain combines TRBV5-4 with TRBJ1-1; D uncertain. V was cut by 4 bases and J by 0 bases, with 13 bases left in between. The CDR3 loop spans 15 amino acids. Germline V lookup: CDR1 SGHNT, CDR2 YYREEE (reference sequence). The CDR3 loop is CASSASTAVNTEAFF. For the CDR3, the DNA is TGTGCCAGCAGCGCGTCTACAGCGGTGAACACTGAAGCTTTCTTT.

Written as DNA, the CDR3 is TGTGCCAGCAGTGCCTCTACTGACAGGGGCTCTGGAAACACCATATATTTT. The encoded protein is CASSASTDRGSGNTIYF. The chain is built from TRBV6-1 and TRBJ1-3; 8 bases fit TRBD1. The CDR3 length is 17 residues. Losses at the gene ends were 4 bases for V and 0 bases for J; bases not matched to a gene: 8. CDR1 and CDR2 from the germline V gene are MNHNS and SASEGT.

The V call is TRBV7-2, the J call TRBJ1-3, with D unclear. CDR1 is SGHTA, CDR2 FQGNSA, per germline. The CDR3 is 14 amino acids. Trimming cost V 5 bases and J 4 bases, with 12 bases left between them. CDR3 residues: CASSHQTPGNTIYF. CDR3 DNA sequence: TGTGCCAGCAGCCATCAGACACCAGGAAACACCATATATTTT.

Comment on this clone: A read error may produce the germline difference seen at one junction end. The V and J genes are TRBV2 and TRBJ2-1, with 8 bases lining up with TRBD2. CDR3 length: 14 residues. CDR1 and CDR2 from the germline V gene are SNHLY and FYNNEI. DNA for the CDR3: TGTGCCAGCAGTAAAGCCAGCGGGGGCAATGAGCAGTTCTTC. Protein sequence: CASSKASGGNEQFF.

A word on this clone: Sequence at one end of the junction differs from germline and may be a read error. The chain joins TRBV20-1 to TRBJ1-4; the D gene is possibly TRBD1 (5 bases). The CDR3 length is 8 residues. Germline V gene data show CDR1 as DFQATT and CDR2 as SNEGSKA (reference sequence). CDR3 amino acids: CSAGLQDF. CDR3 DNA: TGCAGTGCCGGATTACAGGATTTT.

This CDR3 is CASSKTGTGLGYTF. In DNA, the CDR3 is TGTGCCAGCAGCAAAACCGGGACAGGGCTCGGCTACACCTTC. The chain employs TRBV7-8 and TRBJ1-2; the match to TRBD1 covers 9 bases. The ends lost 5 bases at V and 8 bases at J; junction bases unmatched: 9. CDR3 length equals 14 residues. Looked up from germline, CDR1 is SGHVS and CDR2 is FQNEAQ.

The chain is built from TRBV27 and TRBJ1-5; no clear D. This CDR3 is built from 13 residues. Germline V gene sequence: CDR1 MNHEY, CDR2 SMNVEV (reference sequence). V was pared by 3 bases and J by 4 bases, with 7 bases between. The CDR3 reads CASSFVLNQPQHF. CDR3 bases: TGTGCCAGCAGTTTTGTCTTGAATCAGCCCCAGCATTTT.

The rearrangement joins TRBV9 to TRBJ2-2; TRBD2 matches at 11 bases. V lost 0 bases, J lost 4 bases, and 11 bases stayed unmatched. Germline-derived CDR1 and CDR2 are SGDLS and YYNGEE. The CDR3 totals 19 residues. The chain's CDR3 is CASSVELRTSGPTTGELFF. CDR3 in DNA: TGTGCCAGCAGCGTAGAGTTACGGACTAGCGGGCCGACCACCGGGGAGCTGTTTTTT. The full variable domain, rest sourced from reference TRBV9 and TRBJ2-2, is DSGVTQTPKHLITATGQRVTLRCSPRSGDLSVYWYQQSLDQGLQFLIQYYNGEERAKGNILERFSAQQFPDLHSELNLSSLELGDSALYFCASSVELRTSGPTTGELFFGEGSRLTVL.

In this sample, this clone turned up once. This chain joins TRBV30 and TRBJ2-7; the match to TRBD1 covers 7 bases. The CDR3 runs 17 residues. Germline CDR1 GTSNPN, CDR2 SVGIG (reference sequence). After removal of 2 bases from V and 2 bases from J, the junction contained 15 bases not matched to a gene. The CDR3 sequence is CAWSTAGTVLFTYEQYF. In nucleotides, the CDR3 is TGTGCCTGGAGTACCGCCGGGACAGTACTCTTTACCTACGAGCAGTACTTC.

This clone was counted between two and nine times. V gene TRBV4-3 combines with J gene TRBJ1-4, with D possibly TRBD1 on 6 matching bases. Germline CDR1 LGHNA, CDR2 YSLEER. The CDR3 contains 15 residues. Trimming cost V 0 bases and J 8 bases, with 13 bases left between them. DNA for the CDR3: TGCGCCAGCAGCCAAGATCTAGGGGGATCGGAAAAACTGTTTTTT. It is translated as CASSQDLGGSEKLFF.

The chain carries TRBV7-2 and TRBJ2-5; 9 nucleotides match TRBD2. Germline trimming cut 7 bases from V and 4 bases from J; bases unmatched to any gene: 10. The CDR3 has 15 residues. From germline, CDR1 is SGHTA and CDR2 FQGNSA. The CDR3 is CASTHRAGGIETQYF. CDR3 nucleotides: TGTGCCAGCACCCACCGGGCGGGGGGGATAGAGACCCAGTACTTC. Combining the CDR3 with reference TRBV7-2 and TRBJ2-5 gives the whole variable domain GAGVSQSPSNKVTEKGKDVELRCDPISGHTALYWYRQSLGQGLEFLIYFQGNSAPDKSGLPSDRFSAERTGGSVSTLTIQRTQQEDSAVYLCASTHRAGGIETQYFGPGTRLLVL.

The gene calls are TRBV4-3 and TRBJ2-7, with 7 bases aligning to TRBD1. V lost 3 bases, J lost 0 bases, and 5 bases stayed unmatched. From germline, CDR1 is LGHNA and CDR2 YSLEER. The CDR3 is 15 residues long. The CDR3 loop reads CASSHPGQSSYEQYF. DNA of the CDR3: TGCGCCAGCAGCCATCCGGGACAGAGCTCCTACGAGCAGTACTTC.

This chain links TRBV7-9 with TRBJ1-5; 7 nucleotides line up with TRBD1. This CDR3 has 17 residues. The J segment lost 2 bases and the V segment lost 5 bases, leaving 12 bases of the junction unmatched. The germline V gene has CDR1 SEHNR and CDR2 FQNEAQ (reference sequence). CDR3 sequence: CASSPGGTGVGNQPQHF. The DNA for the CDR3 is TGTGCCAGCAGCCCTGGGGGTACAGGGGTGGGCAATCAGCCCCAGCATTTT.

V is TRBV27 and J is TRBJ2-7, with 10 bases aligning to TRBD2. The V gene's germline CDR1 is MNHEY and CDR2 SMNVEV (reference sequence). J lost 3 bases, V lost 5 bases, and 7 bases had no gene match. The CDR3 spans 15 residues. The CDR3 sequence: CASSPRTSGRYEQYF. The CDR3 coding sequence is TGTGCCAGCAGTCCCAGGACTAGCGGCCGCTACGAGCAGTACTTC.

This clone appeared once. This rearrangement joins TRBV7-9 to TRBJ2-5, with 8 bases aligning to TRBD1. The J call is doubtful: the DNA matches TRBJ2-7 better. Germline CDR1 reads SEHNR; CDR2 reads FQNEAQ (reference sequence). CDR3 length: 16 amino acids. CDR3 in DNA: TGTGCCAGCAGCTTAGAGTTGCGGACAGGGTCCTACGAGCAGTACTTC. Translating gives CASSLELRTGSYEQYF.

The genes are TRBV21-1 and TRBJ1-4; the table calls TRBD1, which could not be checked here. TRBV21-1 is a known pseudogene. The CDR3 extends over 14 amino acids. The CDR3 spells CASTQEGGSEKLFF. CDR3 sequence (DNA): TGTGCCAGCACCCAAGAAGGGGGCTCTGAAAAACTGTTTTTT.